A selection of T cell receptor beta chains follows, all from one sample in a study of T cell changes during pregnancy in multiple sclerosis. Produced via immunoSEQ multiplex PCR; TCRdb's table is partial and in-frame only. The sample comprises about 69,000 clones, roughly 91% of which are singletons, and more than 1.2% rests with the top ten. The input for sequencing was peripheral blood, taken in the third trimester of pregnancy. All receptors derive from a female donor with multiple sclerosis, enrolled in a pregnancy study. Each CDR3 is given with its conserved first and last residue. The D gene is left open where the match is weak. Size values are once, few and many counts, or a class for expanded clones, and some rows have none.

d_call | j_call | v_call | clone_size | cdr3_nt | cdr3_aa
- | TRBJ1-2 | TRBV10-3 | - | TGTGCCATCAGTGAGGCCAGGGAAGGCTACACCTTC | CAISEAREGYTF
- | TRBJ2-7 | TRBV28 | - | TGTGCCAGCCATGGGGTGACAGGACTCTACGAGCAGTACTTC | CASHGVTGLYEQYF
TRBD1 | TRBJ2-1 | TRBV10-2 | - | TGCGCCAGCAGTGAGCGTGGACAGGGAATCAATGAGCAGTTCTTC | CASSERGQGINEQFF
- | TRBJ1-4 | TRBV5-1 | - | TGCGCCAGCAGCTTGGGCAGGGGAGCTACTAATGAAAAACTGTTTTTT | CASSLGRGATNEKLFF
- | TRBJ2-1 | TRBV7-3 | - | TGTGCCAGCAGCTTAGGCGGGGGCCCTTGGGGAGACAATGAGCAGTTCTTC | CASSLGGGPWGDNEQFF
- | TRBJ1-1 | TRBV23-1 | - | TGCGCCAGCAGTCAACCAACGGCGGAGGCGTACACTGAAGCTTTCTTT | CASSQPTAEAYTEAFF
TRBD1 | TRBJ1-4 | TRBV12-5 | - | TGTGCTAGTGGTTCTACAGGGGGCGTTCTTGAAAAACTGTTTTTT | CASGSTGGVLEKLFF
TRBD1 | TRBJ2-3 | TRBV19 | - | TGTGCCAGTAGTATGCAGGGGGCAGATACGCAGTATTTT | CASSMQGADTQYF
- | TRBJ2-4 | TRBV4-2 | - | TGTGCCAGCAGTCAAGTTGGGGACTCACCGTCGCGAGGCATTCAGTACTTC | CASSQVGDSPSRGIQYF
TRBD1 | TRBJ2-5 | TRBV11-1 | - | TGTGCCAGCAGCTCACCGGACAGGGGGAAAGAGACCCAGTACTTC | CASSSPDRGKETQYF
- | TRBJ1-3 | TRBV28 | - | TGTGCCAGCAGTTTGCCCGGGGACTCTGGAAACACCATATATTTT | CASSLPGDSGNTIYF
- | TRBJ1-2 | TRBV18 | - | TGTGCCAGCTCAGTTTCCAGGCTGGATTATGGCTACACCTTC | CASSVSRLDYGYTF
- | TRBJ1-1 | TRBV5-1 | - | TGCGCCAGCAGCTTGGACGGGGAAACTGAAGCTTTCTTT | CASSLDGETEAFF
- | TRBJ2-3 | TRBV6-6 | - | TGTGCCAGCATCAGAGGGCTCCTGGGCACAGATACGCAGTATTTT | CASIRGLLGTDTQYF
TRBD1 | TRBJ2-1 | TRBV19 | - | TGTGCCAGTGGGGACAGCCCTTACCCCTACAATGAGCAGTTCTTC | CASGDSPYPYNEQFF
- | TRBJ1-4 | TRBV19 | - | TGTGCCAGTACTCCGGGGATCGCTAATGAAAAACTGTTTTTT | CASTPGIANEKLFF
- | TRBJ2-7 | TRBV30 | - | TGTGCCTGGAGTGTACGTAGGGGGGGCGAGCAGTACTTC | CAWSVRRGGEQYF
TRBD1 | TRBJ2-5 | TRBV5-6 | - | TGTGCCAGCAGCTGGGGGACAGGGCGGGGGTTAGAGACCCAGTACTTC | CASSWGTGRGLETQYF
TRBD1 | TRBJ2-7 | TRBV7-2 | - | TGTGCCAGCGGTAGACCGGGACAGGGTGGGACTTCCTACGAGCAGTACTTC | CASGRPGQGGTSYEQYF
- | TRBJ2-7 | TRBV5-1 | - | TGCGCCAGCAGCGGATCAGGGTGGGACGAGCAGTACTTC | CASSGSGWDEQYF
TRBD1 | TRBJ2-7 | TRBV6-5 | - | TGTGCCAGCAGTTACAACAGGGGAGCCTACGAGCAGTACTTC | CASSYNRGAYEQYF
- | TRBJ2-3 | TRBV29-1 | - | TGCAGCGTTGGAACTAGCTCTAGCACAGATACGCAGTATTTT | CSVGTSSSTDTQYF
TRBD1 | TRBJ1-1 | TRBV5-6 | - | TGTGCCAGCAGCTTGGGGCGCAGGGGGCTAAAAGCTTTCTTT | CASSLGRRGLKAFF
TRBD1 | TRBJ1-5 | TRBV5-5 | - | TGTGCCAGCAGCCCCTACCAGGGGGGTCCCAGGAGCAATCAGCCCCAGCATTTT | CASSPYQGGPRSNQPQHF
- | TRBJ2-1 | TRBV6-1 | - | TGTGCCAGCAGTGAATTACCAGGAAGATACAATGAGCAGTTCTTC | CASSELPGRYNEQFF
- | TRBJ2-7 | TRBV6-5 | - | TGTGCCAGCAGGCGGGGCAGGGGGAACTACGAGCAGTACTTC | CASRRGRGNYEQYF
- | TRBJ1-5 | TRBV7-2 | - | TGTGCCAGCAGCTTAGGGGGAGGGGGGGCAAAGCCCCAGCATTTT | CASSLGGGGAKPQHF
- | TRBJ2-2 | TRBV10-1 | - | TGCGCCAGCAGCCGTACTGCGTGGAACACCGGGGAGCTGTTTTTT | CASSRTAWNTGELFF
- | TRBJ1-6 | TRBV9 | few | TGTGCCAGCAGCGTAGATGGTATTCCTGTCGGTTCACCCCTCCACTTT | CASSVDGIPVGSPLHF
TRBD1 | TRBJ1-1 | TRBV13 | - | TGTGCCAGCAGCCCCGGACAGGGAATGTGGGCTTTCTTT | CASSPGQGMWAFF
TRBD1 | TRBJ2-2 | TRBV28 | - | TGTGCCAGCAGTCTCACAGGGGCTGGCGGGGAGCTGTTTTTT | CASSLTGAGGELFF
TRBD1 | TRBJ2-3 | TRBV28 | - | TGTGCCAGCAGTCCTACAGGGGGGACAGATACGCAGTATTTT | CASSPTGGTDTQYF
TRBD2 | TRBJ2-5 | TRBV29-1 | - | TGCAGCGTTGAAGGAGGGACTAGCGAAGAGACCCAGTACTTC | CSVEGGTSEETQYF
- | TRBJ2-1 | TRBV10-3 | - | TGTGCCACCGCCAACAGGGCGGAGAGCTACAATGAGCAGTTCTTC | CATANRAESYNEQFF
TRBD2 | TRBJ2-7 | TRBV30 | - | TGTGCCTGGACAGGCCTAGCGGGGGCGTCCTACGAGCAGTACTTC | CAWTGLAGASYEQYF
TRBD1 | TRBJ1-2 | TRBV2 | - | TGTGCCAGCAGTGAGGGACAGGGATATGGCTACACCTTC | CASSEGQGYGYTF
- | TRBJ1-2 | TRBV29-1 | once | TGCAGCGTTGAAGCAGGGGTCTATGGCTACACCTTC | CSVEAGVYGYTF
- | TRBJ2-4 | TRBV5-1 | - | TGCGCCAGCAGCTTGGGCGGGCTTGAAAACATTCAGTACTTC | CASSLGGLENIQYF
TRBD2 | TRBJ2-3 | TRBV19 | - | TGTGCCAGTAGTCAAATCGGGGGGGCTTCGTCAGATACGCAGTATTTT | CASSQIGGASSDTQYF
- | TRBJ1-4 | TRBV30 | few | TGTGCCTGGAGCCGGTTAGGGGGAACTAATGAAAAACTGTTTTTT | CAWSRLGGTNEKLFF
TRBD1 | TRBJ1-1 | TRBV6-1 | - | TGTGCCAGCACCTTGACAGGGGAACACACTGAAGCTTTCTTT | CASTLTGEHTEAFF
TRBD1 | TRBJ1-6 | TRBV4-3 | - | TGCGCCAGCAGCCAAGGATTATCCCACCAGGGGGCTGGATCACCCCTCCACTTT | CASSQGLSHQGAGSPLHF
- | TRBJ1-1 | TRBV18 | - | TGTGCCAGCTCACCACCATCGGGCAGGGTGAACACTGAAGCTTTCTTT | CASSPPSGRVNTEAFF
- | TRBJ1-3 | TRBV6-6 | - | TGTGCCAGCAGTTCACAGGGTCTTGGAAACACCATATATTTT | CASSSQGLGNTIYF
- | TRBJ2-3 | TRBV7-2 | - | TGTGCCAGCAGCCCCGAAGGACTCTCGGGTACGCAGTATTTT | CASSPEGLSGTQYF
- | TRBJ1-2 | TRBV11-2 | - | TGTGCCAGCAGCTTAGATAACGGTAACGATGGCTACACCTTC | CASSLDNGNDGYTF
- | TRBJ2-7 | TRBV2 | - | TGTGCCAGCAGTGAGAGTCTAGCGTACTGGGTACAAAAGGTGCAGTACTTC | CASSESLAYWVQKVQYF
- | TRBJ2-3 | TRBV6-5 | - | TGTGCCAGTCGGACTAGCACAGATACGCAGTATTTT | CASRTSTDTQYF
- | TRBJ2-3 | TRBV4-3 | - | TGCGCCAGCAGCCAAGGACAGCTAGGCACAGATACGCAGTATTTT | CASSQGQLGTDTQYF
- | TRBJ1-1 | TRBV5-1 | once | TGCGCCAGCAACTGGGACGGGGGAAACACTGAAGCTTTCTTT | CASNWDGGNTEAFF
- | TRBJ1-4 | TRBV30 | once | TGTGCCTGGAGTGTTGGGGGAGGGGATGAAAAACTGTTTTTT | CAWSVGGGDEKLFF
- | TRBJ2-7 | TRBV5-4 | - | TGTGCCAGCAGCTTGGCTTCCTACGAGCAGTACTTC | CASSLASYEQYF
TRBD1 | TRBJ1-5 | TRBV2 | - | TGTGCCAGCGGGACAGCCTTTGGCAATCAGCCCCAGCATTTT | CASGTAFGNQPQHF
- | TRBJ1-2 | TRBV4-2 | - | TGTGCCAGCAGCCAAGAAAGATGGGGGGGGACTAACTATGGCTACACCTTC | CASSQERWGGTNYGYTF
- | TRBJ1-4 | TRBV11-2 | - | TGTGCCAGCAGCCTGATTAGGGCGGGAGGAGATGAAAAACTGTTTTTT | CASSLIRAGGDEKLFF
- | TRBJ1-5 | TRBV7-2 | - | TGTGCCAGCAGCCCCCCCGGCCCGGGGTTGGGGCAGCCCCAGCATTTT | CASSPPGPGLGQPQHF